A single sample gave rise to the 6 T cell receptor beta chains below, sequenced in a study of T cell responses to AZD1222 COVID-19 vaccine. Measured with immunoSEQ multiplex PCR; TCRdb has only the in-frame clones, and not every one. The sample contains approximately 100,000 clones, about 89% of which appear only once. The source was peripheral blood, collected on day 0 of AZD1222 vaccination. The source is an adult in good health.

The rearrangement uses TRBV7-2 and TRBJ1-1; TRBD1 aligns across 11 bases. This CDR3 has 15 amino acids. Trimming cost V 5 bases and J 7 bases; bases outside gene matches: 9. Per germline, CDR1 SGHTA and CDR2 FQGNSA. The CDR3, as DNA: TGTGCCAGCAGCCAGGGACAGGGGGGGATGAGTGAAGCTTTCTTT. It encodes CASSQGQGGMSEAFF.

This chain links TRBV3-1 (or the pseudogene TRBV3-2) with TRBJ2-5, with 11 nucleotides matching TRBD2. CDR3 length equals 17 residues. Germline assignment: CDR1 LGHDT and CDR2 YNNKEL (reference sequence). The junction had 13 bases not matched to a gene; V was cut back by 6 bases and J by 4 bases. The CDR3 region is CASRPYSGGGVGETQYF. The CDR3 nucleotides read TGTGCCAGCAGACCGTATAGCGGGGGGGGAGTTGGAGAGACCCAGTACTTC.

The chain uses TRBV7-9 and TRBJ1-4, with TRBD1 matching 7 bases. V shed 1 base and J 8 bases; nucleotides not matched to a gene: 10. This CDR3 spans 16 amino acids. The germline CDR1 and CDR2 sequences are SEHNR and FQNEAQ (reference sequence). The CDR3 loop is CASSLDGDRVKEKLFF. The CDR3 DNA sequence: TGTGCCAGCAGCTTAGACGGGGACAGAGTGAAGGAAAAACTGTTTTTT. Using reference TRBV7-9 and TRBJ1-4 for the parts outside the CDR3, the full variable domain is DTGVSQNPRHKITKRGQNVTFRCDPISEHNRLYWYRQTLGQGPEFLTYFQNEAQLEKSRLLSDRFSAERPKGSFSTLEIQRTEQGDSAMYLCASSLDGDRVKEKLFFGSGTQLSVL.

This chain connects TRBV11-2 to TRBJ2-2; D not certain. The CDR3 spans 15 residues. Germline V CDR1 and CDR2: SGHAT, FQNNGV. V was pared by 6 bases and J by 4 bases, with 15 bases between. The CDR3 DNA reads as TGTGCCAGCAGGGGGATTGGGGTGGGCACCGGGGAGCTGTTTTTT. Its protein is CASRGIGVGTGELFF.

This clone was seen at least ten times. This rearrangement joins TRBV15 to TRBJ1-5, with D tentatively TRBD1 (5 bases). The CDR3 covers 13 residues. CDR1 LNHNV and CDR2 YYDKDF come from the germline V gene (reference sequence). Deletions cut 4 bases from V and 6 bases from J, with 10 bases between. CDR3 loop: CATSIVRGQPQHF. The CDR3 DNA reads as TGTGCCACCAGCATAGTAAGGGGTCAGCCCCAGCATTTT.

This sequence joins TRBV7-2 and TRBJ1-2, with D unclear. Germline-derived CDR1 and CDR2 are SGHTA and FQGNSA. V was shortened by 3 bases and J by 0 bases, with 5 bases between the two germline ends. The CDR3 covers 13 residues. CDR3 DNA: TGTGCCAGCAGCTTGGCAGCTAACTATGGCTACACCTTC. Translation: CASSLAANYGYTF.